Shown below are 18 T cell receptor beta chains from a single sample sequenced in a study of early T cells in non-severe SARS-CoV-2 infection. TCRdb passed the 5' RACE reads through MiXCR, listing each CDR3 protein once. Among roughly 120,000 distinct CDR3 sequences listed, about 15% were seen once. Sequencing was done on a sample of whole blood. Receptor source: an adult who was a healthcare worker with PCR-confirmed SARS-CoV-2 infection or an uninfected control (not recorded which).

J is TRBJ2-2 and V is TRBV6-5, with 7 bases fitting TRBD2. V was pared by 4 bases and J by 15 bases, with 8 bases of the junction left unmatched. The length of the CDR3 is 12 residues. CDR1 and CDR2 from the germline V gene are MNHEY and SVGAGI. In nucleotides, the CDR3 is TGTGCCAGCAGTTCTTTGGCAGGGAGGGTGTTTTTT. Translation: CASSSLAGRVFF.

The chain carries TRBV20-1 and TRBJ2-5; 7 bases agree with TRBD2. Losses at the gene ends were 5 bases for V and 1 base for J; bases not matched to a gene: 4. Germline V gene lookup returns CDR1 DFQATT and CDR2 SNEGSKA (reference sequence). There are 13 residues in the CDR3. The CDR3: CSAGGDGQETQYF. The CDR3 DNA reads TGCAGTGCTGGGGGGGACGGCCAAGAGACCCAGTACTTC.

This clonotype was counted at least ten times. Compared with germline, one end of the junction differs, possibly owing to a read error. This sequence joins TRBV7-6 and TRBJ1-4, with a tentative D call TRBD1 (5 bases). Germline loops: CDR1 SGHVS, CDR2 FNYEAQ. This CDR3 comprises 10 residues. The CDR3 DNA follows: TGTGCCGGGGGTCGCCTTCTCGTCCCTTTT. Translation: CAGGRLLVPF.

This clonotype was picked up one time. V gene TRBV30 combines with J gene TRBJ1-1; D unresolved. Looked up from germline, CDR1 is GTSNPN and CDR2 is SVGIG (reference sequence). Deletions cut 4 bases from V and 1 base from J, with 10 bases between. CDR3 length equals 13 residues. CDR3 bases: TGTGCCTGGACGCCCGGGCCGAACACTGAAGCTTTCTTT. It codes for CAWTPGPNTEAFF.

This chain connects TRBV6-1 to TRBJ1-2; tentatively, D is TRBD1 (5 bases). Per the germline V gene, CDR1 is MNHNS and CDR2 is SASEGT. The CDR3 is made up of 13 amino acids. V lost 6 bases, J lost 4 bases, and 12 bases lay in between. The CDR3 region is CASSLDKVYGYTF. Written as DNA, the CDR3 is TGTGCCAGCAGCTTGGACAAGGTCTATGGCTACACCTTC.

There are many counts of this clonotype. The chain joins TRBV7-2 to TRBJ2-7; 9 bases map to TRBD1. This CDR3 has 18 residues. With 5 bases clipped from V and 1 base from J, the junction kept 15 bases outside the gene matches. Germline V lookup: CDR1 SGHTA, CDR2 FQGNSA. CDR3 amino acids: CASSKRTGTGSVSYEQYF. The CDR3, as DNA: TGTGCCAGCAGCAAACGCACCGGGACAGGGAGTGTTTCCTACGAGCAGTACTTC.

There are a few counts of this clonotype. The chain employs TRBV18 and TRBJ2-1, with 10 bases aligning to TRBD2. CDR1 is KGHSH and CDR2 is LQKENI in the germline V gene. With V trimmed by 3 bases and J by 6 bases, 5 bases remained unmatched. The CDR3 covers 15 residues. CDR3 DNA sequence: TGTGCCAGCTCACCGGAGCGGGGGGGACCCAATGAGCAGTTCTTC. Translation: CASSPERGGPNEQFF.

This chain joins TRBV6-6 and TRBJ2-6, with D unclear. The length of the CDR3 is 17 residues. Trimming stripped 0 bases from V and 0 bases from J, with 9 bases between. Germline V gene lookup returns CDR1 MNHNY and CDR2 SVGAGI (reference sequence). CDR3 amino acids: CASSYSMGISGANVLTF. As DNA, the CDR3 is TGTGCCAGCAGTTACTCAATGGGGATCTCTGGGGCCAACGTCCTGACTTTC.

This clonotype was found a few times. CDR3 DNA: TGTGCCAGCAGCTTAGTAGCGGGGACCCAGTACTTC. Translating gives CASSLVAGTQYF. This chain connects TRBV11-2 to TRBJ2-5; 7 bases map to TRBD2. CDR3 length equals 12 residues. V trimming: 1 base; J trimming: 7 bases; junction bases outside the gene matches: 0. Germline lookup yields CDR1 SGHAT and CDR2 FQNNGV.

In its sample, this clonotype was seen a few times. V and J are TRBV10-3 and TRBJ2-3; 12 bases are a match to TRBD1. Germline CDR1 and CDR2: ENHRY and SYGVKD. With V trimmed by 10 bases and J by 2 bases, 10 bases remained unmatched. The CDR3 is 16 residues long. The CDR3: CASQGRDRGLTDTQYF. The CDR3 nucleotides read TGTGCCAGCCAGGGGCGGGACAGGGGGCTCACAGATACGCAGTATTTT.

There are a few counts of this clonotype. This sequence joins TRBV12-3 or TRBV12-4 and TRBJ1-2; D is uncertain. With 2 bases removed from V and 5 bases from J, the gap between germline ends came to 9 bases. The CDR3 spans 13 residues. DNA for the CDR3: TGTGCCAGCAGTTTATGGGTCGGGTATGGCTACACCTTC. Protein sequence: CASSLWVGYGYTF.

This chain joins TRBV19 and TRBJ2-3, with D perhaps matching TRBD2 (5 bases). Between the trimmed V and J ends, which lost 3 bases and 6 bases, there was a span of 13 bases. CDR3 length: 14 residues. Germline V gene sequence: CDR1 LNHDA, CDR2 SQIVND (reference sequence). CDR3 sequence (DNA): TGTGCCAGTAGTATCGGGGTCGGCGGGGATACGCAGTATTTT. Encoded protein: CASSIGVGGDTQYF.

V is TRBV12-3 or TRBV12-4 and J is TRBJ2-1, with 7 bases identical to TRBD1. This CDR3 spans 15 amino acids. V dropped 4 bases and J dropped 5; count of bases not matched to a gene: 8. CDR3 sequence: CASSSAGTADNEQFF. CDR3 sequence (DNA): TGTGCCAGCAGTTCAGCCGGGACAGCTGACAATGAGCAGTTCTTC.

This sequence joins TRBV7-6 and TRBJ1-1; 10 positions match TRBD1. The J segment lost 4 bases and the V segment lost 0 bases, leaving 2 bases of the junction unmatched. The CDR3 consists of 15 residues. CDR1 and CDR2 from the germline V gene are SGHVS and FNYEAQ. CDR3 bases: TGTGCCAGCAGCTTAGCCGGGACAGGGGTCACTGAAGCTTTCTTT. Its translation: CASSLAGTGVTEAFF.

V gene TRBV6-6 combines with J gene TRBJ1-1, with D possibly being TRBD1 (6 bases). Per the germline V gene, CDR1 is MNHNY and CDR2 is SVGAGI (reference sequence). The CDR3 covers 13 residues. V lost 2 bases to trimming and J lost 6 bases, with 10 bases between them. Written as DNA, the CDR3 is TGTGCCAGCAGTTACAACAGGGCCGCTGAAGCTTTCTTT. Translating it yields CASSYNRAAEAFF.

This sequence joins TRBV6-5 and TRBJ1-1; TRBD1 might be the D (5 bases). This CDR3 is 14 amino acids long. Trimming pared 0 bases from V and 6 bases from J, leaving 11 bases between. Germline V CDR1 and CDR2: MNHEY, SVGAGI. The CDR3: CASSYSRGRAEAFF. CDR3 in DNA: TGTGCCAGCAGTTACTCGAGGGGCAGAGCTGAAGCTTTCTTT.

V gene TRBV10-3 combines with J gene TRBJ2-3; 8 bases fit TRBD2. This CDR3 spans 16 amino acids. The germline V gene encodes CDR1 ENHRY and CDR2 SYGVKD. Losses at the gene ends were 6 bases for V and 5 bases for J; bases not matched to a gene: 13. For the CDR3, the DNA is TGTGCCATCAGCACTGATTTAGCGGGGAGGGGAGATACGCAGTATTTT. Translating it yields CAISTDLAGRGDTQYF.

The rearrangement links TRBV5-1 to TRBJ1-3; no definite D call. The CDR3 runs 13 residues. CDR1 is SGHRS, CDR2 YFSETQ, per germline. Trimming left V 4 bases short and J 8 bases short, with 13 bases between. CDR3 region: CASSTDPADTIYF. CDR3 nucleotides: TGCGCCAGCAGCACGGACCCCGCGGACACCATATATTTT.